The next 9 T cell receptor beta chains were all read from a single sample in a study of T-cell reconstitution after alpha-beta-depleted transplantation in children. Unique molecular identifiers tagged the TCRbeta library. TCRdb itself ran the PCR reads through MiXCR, one entry per CDR3 protein. The sample lists 450,000 to 600,000 distinct CDR3 sequences; over 9.5% were seen once. The specimen was PBMCs, collected before TCRalphabeta/CD19-depleted stem cell transplant. These receptors were taken from a child aged 2 to 15 with inherited bone marrow failure, due to receive a stem cell transplant.

This clonotype was recorded at least ten times. V is TRBV7-2 and J is TRBJ2-3, with D uncertain. Germline CDR1 SGHTA, CDR2 FQGNSA. The CDR3 covers 15 residues. Trimming cost V 1 base and J 0 bases, with 8 bases left between them. CDR3 in amino acids: CASSLVRGSTDTQYF. In nucleotides, the CDR3 is TGTGCCAGCAGCTTAGTTCGCGGAAGCACAGATACGCAGTATTTT.

This clonotype was found many times. The DNA for the CDR3 is TGCAGTGCTAGAGCCGGTAGTTTGAACACTGAAGCTTTCTTT. Translation: CSARAGSLNTEAFF. The chain uses TRBV20-1 and TRBJ1-1; no definite D call. This CDR3 is 14 amino acids long. V was shortened by 1 base and J by 0 bases, with 9 bases between the two germline ends. The germline CDR1 and CDR2 sequences are DFQATT and SNEGSKA (reference sequence).

This clonotype was picked up a small number of times. The genes are TRBV19 and TRBJ2-1, with D perhaps matching TRBD2 (6 bases). Trimming left V 6 bases short and J 7 bases short, with 13 bases between. The CDR3 is made up of 13 amino acids. The germline V gene encodes CDR1 LNHDA and CDR2 SQIVND (reference sequence). The CDR3 bases are TGTGCCAGTAGCGGGACTTCCTGGAATGAGCAGTTCTTC. Translated, it gives CASSGTSWNEQFF.

As concerns this clonotype: With a much larger clone just one base away, this may be a read error. The chain combines TRBV6-1 with TRBJ2-1, with TRBD2 identical over 9 bases. Germline lookup yields CDR1 MNHNS and CDR2 SASEGT. The CDR3 has 16 amino acids. The CDR3 is CASSSPGGRASNDQFF. The CDR3 DNA follows: TGTGCCAGCAGCTCTCCAGGCGGGAGGGCCAGTAATGACCAGTTCTTC.

This clonotype was seen ten or more times. The chain links TRBV11-2 to TRBJ2-1; D is undetermined. V lost 2 bases and J 8 bases, leaving 10 bases between the germline ends. Germline V lookup: CDR1 SGHAT, CDR2 FQNNGV. The CDR3 loop spans 13 amino acids. DNA for the CDR3: TGTGCCAGCAGCTTAAAGGACGCCGATGAGCAGTTCTTC. Residues: CASSLKDADEQFF.

This clonotype was counted many times. J is TRBJ2-7 and V is TRBV7-8; 8 bases fit TRBD1. V shed 1 base, J shed 3 bases, and the junction held 8 bases outside the gene matches. The CDR3 contains 16 residues. Germline V gives CDR1 SGHVS, CDR2 FQNEAQ. CDR3 sequence: CASSLDLGTGLYEQYF. CDR3 DNA sequence: TGTGCCAGCAGCTTAGATCTCGGGACAGGCCTCTACGAGCAGTACTTC.

There are a few counts of this clonotype. V usage is TRBV6-5 and J usage is TRBJ2-7, with 16 nucleotides matching TRBD2. The trim removed 2 bases at V and 4 bases at J, leaving 5 bases unmatched. The CDR3 has 17 residues. The germline V gene encodes CDR1 MNHEY and CDR2 SVGAGI. CDR3 coding DNA: TGTGCCAGCAGTTACGGGACTAGCGGGAGGGCCGGGTACGAGCAGTACTTC. As protein: CASSYGTSGRAGYEQYF.

This clonotype appeared many times. The chain couples TRBV7-6 to TRBJ2-3, with TRBD2 as a possible D gene (6 bases). Germline V gene sequence: CDR1 SGHVS, CDR2 FNYEAQ. CDR3 length: 12 residues. V lost 6 bases to trimming and J lost 4 bases, with 8 bases between them. The CDR3 here is CASRGEADTQYF. CDR3 in DNA: TGTGCCAGCAGGGGGGAGGCAGATACGCAGTATTTT.

This clonotype came up many times. V and J are TRBV4-2 and TRBJ2-2; 7 nucleotides align to TRBD1. The trim removed 0 bases at V and 3 bases at J, leaving 10 bases unmatched. The V gene's germline CDR1 is LGHNA and CDR2 YNFKEQ. The CDR3 has 18 amino acids. CDR3 amino acids: CASSQEAEGAEDTGELFF. As DNA, the CDR3 is TGTGCCAGCAGCCAAGAAGCCGAGGGGGCTGAGGACACCGGGGAGCTGTTTTTT.